This TCR beta chain was recorded in a study of T cell repertoires in cytomegalovirus infection. Germline CDR1 is SGHTA and CDR2 is FQGNSA. Trimming shortened V by 4 bases and J by 5 bases, and 11 bases separated the two germline ends. This CDR3 is built from 13 residues. From the reads, TCRdb called clonotypes with MiXCR, one entry per CDR3 protein. This table has around 260,000 distinct CDR3 sequences, 20% to 30% appearing once. The sequence was obtained from a human donor in good health (CMV status not recorded). Some clones in this sample may be carry-over from other donors' samples. Sequenced: PBMCs. The rearrangement joins TRBV7-2 to TRBJ2-5; D not certain. The CDR3, as DNA: TGTGCCAGCAGCTGGGTTATTTTTGAGACCCAGTACTTC. It is translated as CASSWVIFETQYF.